This T cell receptor (beta chain) was sequenced during a study of CD8 T cells in ankylosing spondylitis. Germline trimming cut 5 bases from V and 5 bases from J; bases unmatched to any gene: 11. Germline loops: CDR1 SEHNR, CDR2 FQNEAQ (reference sequence). This CDR3 contains 15 residues. Overall study results and limits: What seemed typical of ankylosing spondylitis blood was a TCR beta motif built from roughly 8 highly homologous variants.

TCRdb reprocessed the 5' RACE reads via MiXCR and lists one record per CDR3 protein. The top ten clones hold approximately 1% of a sample with around 430,000 distinct CDR3 sequences, roughly 17% of them seen once. This clonotype was seen a handful of times. The antigen is unknown. The V and J genes are TRBV7-9 and TRBJ1-1, with 7 bases lining up with TRBD1. The sample was blood, either unsorted or a sorted T cell fraction (not recorded which). This TCR was sampled from a male donor with ankylosing spondylitis. The CDR3: CASSPNRGGTTEAFF. DNA of the CDR3: TGTGCCAGCAGCCCTAACAGGGGAGGGACAACTGAAGCTTTCTTT. Full variable domain (remainder filled in from reference TRBV7-9 and TRBJ1-1): DTGVSQNPRHKITKRGQNVTFRCDPISEHNRLYWYRQTLGQGPEFLTYFQNEAQLEKSRLLSDRFSAERPKGSFSTLEIQRTEQGDSAMYLCASSPNRGGTTEAFFGQGTRLTVV.